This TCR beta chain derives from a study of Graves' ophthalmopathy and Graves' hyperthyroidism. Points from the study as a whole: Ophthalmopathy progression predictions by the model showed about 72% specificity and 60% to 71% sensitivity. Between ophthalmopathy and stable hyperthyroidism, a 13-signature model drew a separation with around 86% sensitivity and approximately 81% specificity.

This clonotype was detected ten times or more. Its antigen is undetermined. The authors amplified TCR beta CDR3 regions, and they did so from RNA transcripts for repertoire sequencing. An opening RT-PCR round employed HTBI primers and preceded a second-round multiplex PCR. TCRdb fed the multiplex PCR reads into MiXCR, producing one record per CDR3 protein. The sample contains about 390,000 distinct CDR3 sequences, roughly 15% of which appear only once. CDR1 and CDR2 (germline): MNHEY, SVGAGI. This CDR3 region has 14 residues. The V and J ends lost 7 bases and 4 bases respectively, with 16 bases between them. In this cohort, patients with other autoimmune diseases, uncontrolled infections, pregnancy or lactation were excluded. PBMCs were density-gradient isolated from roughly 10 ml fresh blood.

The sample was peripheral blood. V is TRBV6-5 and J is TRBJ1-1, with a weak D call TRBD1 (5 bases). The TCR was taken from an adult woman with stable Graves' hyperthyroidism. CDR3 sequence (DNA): TGTGCCAGCATCTCACCCGGGACGAGCACTGAAGCTTTCTTT. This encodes CASISPGTSTEAFF.